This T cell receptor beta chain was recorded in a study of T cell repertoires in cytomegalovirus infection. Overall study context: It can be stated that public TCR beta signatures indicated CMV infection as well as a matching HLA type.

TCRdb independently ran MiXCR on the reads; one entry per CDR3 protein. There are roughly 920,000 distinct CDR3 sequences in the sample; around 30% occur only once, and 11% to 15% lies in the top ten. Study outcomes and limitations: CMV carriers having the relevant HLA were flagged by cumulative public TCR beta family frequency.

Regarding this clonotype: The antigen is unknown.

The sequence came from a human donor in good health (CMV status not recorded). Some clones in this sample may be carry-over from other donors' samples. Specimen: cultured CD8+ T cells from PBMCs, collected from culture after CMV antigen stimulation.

CDR3 region: CSARDIRYGYTF. CDR3 coding DNA: TGCAGTGCTAGAGATATACGGTATGGCTACACCTTC. The chain has TRBV20-1 and TRBJ1-2, with D unresolved. The CDR3 consists of 12 residues. Looked up from germline, CDR1 is DFQATT and CDR2 is SNEGSKA (reference sequence). The V end lost 0 bases, the J end lost 5 bases, and 7 bases lay between the germline ends.